This TCR beta chain was sequenced for a study of identical twins. TCRdb re-analysed the 5' RACE reads in MiXCR, keeping a single row per CDR3 protein. Seen here are roughly 720,000 distinct CDR3 sequences, 15% to 20% observed once, and the top ten hold 10% to 15%. Germline-derived CDR1 and CDR2 are SGHRS and YFSETQ. CDR3 length equals 15 residues. Trimming took off 0 bases at V and 3 bases at J, with 10 bases between the two ends. Broader study findings: High-abundance cord blood beta clonotypes had fewer insertions; memory repertoires showed none.

As concerns this clonotype: Antigen unknown.

These data were also reused for a study on T cells expressing NK-cell markers. In that study: The share of CD8+ T cells held by dominant NKG2C+ clonotypes was roughly 1.0-8% in roughly 6 donors.

The chain uses TRBV5-1 and TRBJ1-3, with a weak D call TRBD1 (6 bases). The sequenced material came from PBMCs. The receptor's source is a young woman in good health. The CDR3 reads CASSLDTGYGNTIYF. The CDR3 DNA reads TGCGCCAGCAGCTTGGACACAGGGTATGGAAACACCATATATTTT.